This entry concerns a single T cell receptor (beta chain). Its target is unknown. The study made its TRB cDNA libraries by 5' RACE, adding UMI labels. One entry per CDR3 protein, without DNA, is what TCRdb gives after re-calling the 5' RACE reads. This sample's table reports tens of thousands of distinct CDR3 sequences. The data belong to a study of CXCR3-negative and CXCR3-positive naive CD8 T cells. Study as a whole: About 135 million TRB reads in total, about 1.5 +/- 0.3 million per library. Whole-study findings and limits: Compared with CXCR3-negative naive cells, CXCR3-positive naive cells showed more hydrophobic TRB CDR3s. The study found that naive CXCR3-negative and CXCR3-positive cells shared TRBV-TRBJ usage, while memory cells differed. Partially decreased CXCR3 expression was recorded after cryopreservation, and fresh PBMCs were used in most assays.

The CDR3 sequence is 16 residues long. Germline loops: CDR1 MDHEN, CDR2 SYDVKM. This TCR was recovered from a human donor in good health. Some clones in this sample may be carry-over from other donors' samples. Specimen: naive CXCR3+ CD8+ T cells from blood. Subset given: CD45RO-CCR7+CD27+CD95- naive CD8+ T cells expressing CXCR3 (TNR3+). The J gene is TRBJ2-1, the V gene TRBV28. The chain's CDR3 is CASSFQEGRSYNEQLF.